The 14 T cell receptor beta chains below all came from one sample that was sequenced in a study of T cells in tuberculosis. Here immunoSEQ multiplex PCR was the method, and the copy in TCRdb shows in-frame clones only, minus some. The sample has roughly 45,000 clones, approximately 94% seen once; the top ten hold around 2%. Sequencing was done on a sample of PBMCs. The receptors stem from a donor aged 10-29 years with latent tuberculosis or without tuberculosis infection. Some clones in this sample may be carry-over from other donors' samples.

This chain joins TRBV7-3 and TRBJ2-7, with 8 bases fitting TRBD2. CDR3 length: 14 amino acids. Germline V gene lookup returns CDR1 SGHTA and CDR2 FQGTGA. Trimming removed 5 bases from V and 6 bases from J; junction bases left unmatched: 9. The CDR3 DNA follows: TGTGCCAGCAGCCCCCGAGCGGGAGAGGGCGAGCAGTACTTC. As protein: CASSPRAGEGEQYF.

This clone was recorded only once. The chain carries TRBV30 and TRBJ2-7; D is unclear. Between the trimmed V and J ends, which lost 0 bases and 3 bases, there was a span of 9 bases. The germline CDR1 and CDR2 sequences are GTSNPN and SVGIG (reference sequence). This CDR3 contains 13 residues. CDR3 sequence reads: CAWSVSLYYEQYF. CDR3 coding DNA: TGTGCCTGGAGTGTTTCCCTATACTACGAGCAGTACTTC.

The chain joins TRBV18 to TRBJ1-5, with 8 nucleotides matching TRBD1. The CDR3 has 15 residues. CDR1 is KGHSH and CDR2 is LQKENI in the germline V gene. The J segment lost 2 bases and the V segment lost 6 bases, leaving 6 bases of the junction unmatched. The CDR3 is CASSPQGARNQPQHF. DNA for the CDR3: TGTGCCAGCTCCCCCCAGGGGGCACGCAATCAGCCCCAGCATTTT.

V gene TRBV28 combines with J gene TRBJ2-1, with 9 bases matching TRBD2. The CDR3 spans 17 residues. Germline assignment: CDR1 MDHEN and CDR2 SYDVKM. J lost 5 bases, V lost 3 bases, and 11 bases had no gene match. The DNA of the CDR3 is TGTGCCAGCAGTTTCCTACTAGCGGGCAAAGGGGACAATGAGCAGTTCTTC. This encodes CASSFLLAGKGDNEQFF.

The V and J genes are TRBV28 and TRBJ2-2; D gene unclear. V lost 3 bases, J lost 1 base, and 9 bases lay in between. There are 15 residues in the CDR3. Germline CDR1 and CDR2: MDHEN and SYDVKM. The CDR3 reads CASSFDGENTGELFF. CDR3 bases: TGTGCCAGCAGTTTCGACGGAGAGAACACCGGGGAGCTGTTTTTT.

This clone is a singleton in its sample. The chain recombines TRBV4-3 with TRBJ2-7, with unresolved D. This CDR3 has 15 amino acids. V was shortened by 1 base and J by 0 bases, with 10 bases between the two germline ends. Germline CDR1 and CDR2: LGHNA and YSLEER. The CDR3 nucleotides read TGCGCCAGCAGCCAAGTAGCCTCGAGCTCCTACGAGCAGTACTTC. Translation gives CASSQVASSSYEQYF.

The chain recombines TRBV11-2 with TRBJ2-1; the D is unclear. The germline CDR1 and CDR2 sequences are SGHAT and FQNNGV. Trimming cost V 1 base and J 6 bases, with 10 bases left between them. CDR3 length: 14 residues. CDR3 in DNA: TGTGCCAGCAGCTTAGCGGGTATAGGCAATGAGCAGTTCTTC. This sequence encodes CASSLAGIGNEQFF.

V usage is TRBV6-5 and J usage is TRBJ1-1, with D perhaps matching TRBD1 (5 bases). Trimming removed 6 bases at V and 8 bases at J, with 22 bases between. Germline V gene lookup returns CDR1 MNHEY and CDR2 SVGAGI. This CDR3 has 15 residues. This chain's CDR3 is CASSIHSGQQVEAFF. The DNA of the CDR3 is TGTGCCAGCAGCATTCATTCAGGCCAACAGGTGGAAGCTTTCTTT.

The chain carries TRBV19 and TRBJ2-1; D is perhaps TRBD2 (6 bases). V lost 0 bases and J 1 base, leaving 13 bases between the germline ends. From germline, CDR1 is LNHDA and CDR2 SQIVND (reference sequence). CDR3 length: 17 residues. CDR3 DNA: TGTGCCAGTAGTATAGATGGGCGGGACCTGTCCTACAATGAGCAGTTCTTC. It encodes CASSIDGRDLSYNEQFF.

The chain combines TRBV28 with TRBJ2-5; TRBD2 matches at 8 bases. CDR1 is MDHEN, CDR2 SYDVKM, per germline. The CDR3 has 17 residues. V gave up 4 bases and J gave up 7 bases; unmatched junction bases: 17. The CDR3 here is CASSSRRGSGIGVTQYF. CDR3 nucleotide sequence: TGTGCCAGCAGTTCACGACGAGGTAGCGGGATAGGTGTGACCCAGTACTTC.

The chain couples TRBV4-3 to TRBJ2-7, with D possibly being TRBD1 (6 bases). V gave up 4 bases and J gave up 0 bases, with 10 bases separating them. The CDR3 runs 14 residues. CDR1 and CDR2 (germline): LGHNA, YSLEER. CDR3 residues: CASSPQGLSYEQYF. In DNA form, the CDR3 reads TGCGCCAGCAGCCCGCAGGGGCTCTCCTACGAGCAGTACTTC.

The chain employs TRBV25-1 and TRBJ2-7; TRBD1 matches at 11 bases. Losses at the gene ends were 0 bases for V and 5 bases for J; bases not matched to a gene: 12. Per germline, CDR1 MGHDK and CDR2 SYGVNS. This CDR3 contains 18 residues. The CDR3 is CASSEYLVGQGAVNEQYF. CDR3 DNA sequence: TGTGCCAGCAGTGAATATTTGGTCGGACAGGGGGCAGTCAACGAGCAGTACTTC.

The chain joins TRBV27 to TRBJ2-1; 8 bases map to TRBD2. CDR3 length: 14 residues. The V gene's germline CDR1 is MNHEY and CDR2 SMNVEV (reference sequence). V lost 3 bases and J lost 6; bases outside the gene matches: 4. The CDR3 coding sequence is TGTGCCAGCAGTTTGGGGACTAGGGCCAATGAGCAGTTCTTC. Residues: CASSLGTRANEQFF.

This rearrangement joins TRBV5-6 to TRBJ2-7, with a weak D call TRBD1 (5 bases). Trimming took off 3 bases at V and 0 bases at J, with 10 bases between the two ends. The CDR3 covers 14 residues. From germline, CDR1 is SGHDT and CDR2 YYEEEE. CDR3 sequence reads: CASSSLQGSYEQYF. CDR3 DNA: TGTGCCAGCAGCTCCCTCCAGGGCTCCTACGAGCAGTACTTC.